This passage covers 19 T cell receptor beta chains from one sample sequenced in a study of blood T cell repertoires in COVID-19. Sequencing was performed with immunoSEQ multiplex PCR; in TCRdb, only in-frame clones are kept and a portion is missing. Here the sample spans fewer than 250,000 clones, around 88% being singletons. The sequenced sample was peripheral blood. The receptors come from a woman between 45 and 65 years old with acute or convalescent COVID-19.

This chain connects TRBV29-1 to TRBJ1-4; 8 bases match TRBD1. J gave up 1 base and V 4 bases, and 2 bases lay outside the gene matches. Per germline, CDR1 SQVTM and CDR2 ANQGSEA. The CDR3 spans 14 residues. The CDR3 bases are TGCAGCGTTGTGGGGACAGGAACTAATGAAAAACTGTTTTTT. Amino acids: CSVVGTGTNEKLFF.

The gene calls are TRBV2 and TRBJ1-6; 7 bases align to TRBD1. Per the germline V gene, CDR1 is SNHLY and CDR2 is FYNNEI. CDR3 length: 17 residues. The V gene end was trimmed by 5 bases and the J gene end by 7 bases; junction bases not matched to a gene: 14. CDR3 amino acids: CASSSGTADFRNSPLHF. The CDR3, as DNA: TGTGCCAGCAGTTCCGGGACAGCCGATTTTCGGAATTCACCCCTCCACTTT. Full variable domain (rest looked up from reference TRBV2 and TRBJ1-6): EPEVTQTPSHQVTQMGQEVILRCVPISNHLYFYWYRQILGQKVEFLVSFYNNEISEKSEIFDDQFSVERPDGSNFTLKIRSTKLEDSAMYFCASSSGTADFRNSPLHFGNGTRLTVT.

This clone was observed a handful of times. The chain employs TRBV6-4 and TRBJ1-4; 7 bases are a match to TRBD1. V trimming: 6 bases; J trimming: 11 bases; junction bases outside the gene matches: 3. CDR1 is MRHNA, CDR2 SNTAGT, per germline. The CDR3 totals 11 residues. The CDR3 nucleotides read TGTGCCAGCAGCGGGACAGTCAAACTGTTTTTT. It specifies CASSGTVKLFF.

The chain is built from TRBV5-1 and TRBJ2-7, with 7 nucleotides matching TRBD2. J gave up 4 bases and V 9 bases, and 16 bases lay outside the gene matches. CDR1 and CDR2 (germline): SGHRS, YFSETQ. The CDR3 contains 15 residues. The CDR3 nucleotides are TGCGCCACTACCCGGGAGGCAGGGAGTCGTTACGAGCAGTACTTC. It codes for CATTREAGSRYEQYF.

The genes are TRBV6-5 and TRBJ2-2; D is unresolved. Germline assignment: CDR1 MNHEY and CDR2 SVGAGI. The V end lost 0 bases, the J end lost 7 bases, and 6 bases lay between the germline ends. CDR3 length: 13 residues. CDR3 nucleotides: TGTGCCAGCAGTTACTCGAGTCACGGGGAGCTGTTTTTT. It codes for CASSYSSHGELFF.

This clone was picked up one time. CDR3: CASSLSLSGRGIRTDTQYF. The CDR3, as DNA: TGTGCCAGCAGTTTATCGTTGAGCGGGAGGGGAATAAGAACAGATACGCAGTATTTT. The chain uses TRBV27 and TRBJ2-3, with 10 bases fitting TRBD2. This CDR3 has 19 amino acids. The V and J ends lost 0 bases and 3 bases, in that order; junction bases with no gene match: 12. The V gene's germline CDR1 is MNHEY and CDR2 SMNVEV (reference sequence).

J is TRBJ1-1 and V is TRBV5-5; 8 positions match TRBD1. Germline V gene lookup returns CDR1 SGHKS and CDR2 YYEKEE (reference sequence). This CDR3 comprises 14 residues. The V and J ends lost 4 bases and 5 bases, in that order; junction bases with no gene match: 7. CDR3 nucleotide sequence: TGTGCCAGCAGCCGCGGACAGGGCTGGACTGAAGCTTTCTTT. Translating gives CASSRGQGWTEAFF.

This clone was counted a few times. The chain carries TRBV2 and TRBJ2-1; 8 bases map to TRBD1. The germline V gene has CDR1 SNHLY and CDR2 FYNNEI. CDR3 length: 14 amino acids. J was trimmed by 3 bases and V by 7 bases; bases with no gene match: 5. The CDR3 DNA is TGTGCCAGCACTGGCGGGACAGGCTACAATGAGCAGTTCTTC. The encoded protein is CASTGGTGYNEQFF.

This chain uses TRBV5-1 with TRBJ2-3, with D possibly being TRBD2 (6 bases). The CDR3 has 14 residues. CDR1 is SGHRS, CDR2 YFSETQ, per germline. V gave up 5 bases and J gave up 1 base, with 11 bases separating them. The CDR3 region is CASREASGTDTQYF. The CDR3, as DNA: TGCGCCAGCAGGGAGGCTAGCGGCACAGATACGCAGTATTTT.

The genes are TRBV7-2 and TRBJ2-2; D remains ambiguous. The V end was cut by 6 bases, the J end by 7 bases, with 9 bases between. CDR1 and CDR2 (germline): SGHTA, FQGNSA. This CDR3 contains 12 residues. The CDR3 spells CASSLSFGELFF. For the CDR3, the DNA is TGTGCCAGCAGTTTATCGTTCGGGGAGCTGTTTTTT.

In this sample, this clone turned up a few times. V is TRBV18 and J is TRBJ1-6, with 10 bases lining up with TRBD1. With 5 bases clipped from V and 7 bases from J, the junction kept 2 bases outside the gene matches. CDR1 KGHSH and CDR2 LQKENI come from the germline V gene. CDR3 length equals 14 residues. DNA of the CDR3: TGTGCCAGCTCATTGGACAGGGGGAATTCACCCCTCCACTTT. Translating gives CASSLDRGNSPLHF.

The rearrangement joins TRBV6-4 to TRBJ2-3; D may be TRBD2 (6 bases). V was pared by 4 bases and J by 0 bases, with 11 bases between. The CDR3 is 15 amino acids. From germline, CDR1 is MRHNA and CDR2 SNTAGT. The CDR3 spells CASSVGLISTDTQYF. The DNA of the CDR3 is TGTGCCAGCAGTGTGGGACTTATAAGCACAGATACGCAGTATTTT.

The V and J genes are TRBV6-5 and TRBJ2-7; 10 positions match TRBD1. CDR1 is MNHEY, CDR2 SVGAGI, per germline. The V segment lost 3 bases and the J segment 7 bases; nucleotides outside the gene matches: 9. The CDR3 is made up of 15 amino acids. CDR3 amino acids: CASSYAGTGVWEQYF. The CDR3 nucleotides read TGTGCCAGCAGTTATGCTGGGACAGGGGTTTGGGAGCAGTACTTC.

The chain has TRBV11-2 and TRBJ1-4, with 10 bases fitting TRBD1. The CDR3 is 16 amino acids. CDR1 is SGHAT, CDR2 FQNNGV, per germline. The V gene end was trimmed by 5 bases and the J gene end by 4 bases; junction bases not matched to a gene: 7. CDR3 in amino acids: CASSRSWDRGNEKLFF. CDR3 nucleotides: TGTGCCAGCAGCCGGTCCTGGGACAGGGGTAATGAAAAACTGTTTTTT.

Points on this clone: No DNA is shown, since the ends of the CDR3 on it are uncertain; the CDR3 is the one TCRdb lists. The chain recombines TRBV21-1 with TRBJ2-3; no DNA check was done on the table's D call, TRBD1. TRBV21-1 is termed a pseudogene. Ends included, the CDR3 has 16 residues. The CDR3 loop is CASSKVGQGASDTQYF.

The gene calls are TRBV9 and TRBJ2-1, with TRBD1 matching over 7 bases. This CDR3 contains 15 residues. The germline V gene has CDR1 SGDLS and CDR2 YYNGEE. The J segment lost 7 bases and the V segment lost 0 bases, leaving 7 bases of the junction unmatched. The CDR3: CASSVGGKGANEQFF. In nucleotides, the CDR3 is TGTGCCAGCAGCGTAGGCGGAAAGGGGGCAAATGAGCAGTTCTTC.

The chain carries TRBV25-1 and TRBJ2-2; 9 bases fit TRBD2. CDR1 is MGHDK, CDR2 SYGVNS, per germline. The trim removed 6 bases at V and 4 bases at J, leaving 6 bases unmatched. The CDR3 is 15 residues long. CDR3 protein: CASSSLAGPTGELFF. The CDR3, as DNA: TGTGCCAGCAGCTCTCTAGCGGGGCCCACCGGGGAGCTGTTTTTT.

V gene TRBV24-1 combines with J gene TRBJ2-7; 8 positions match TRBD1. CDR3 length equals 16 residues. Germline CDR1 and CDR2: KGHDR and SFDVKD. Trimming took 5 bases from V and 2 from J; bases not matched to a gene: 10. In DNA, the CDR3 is TGTGCCACCAGTGGTCGAGGGACAGGATATGCCTACGAGCAGTACTTC. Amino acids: CATSGRGTGYAYEQYF.

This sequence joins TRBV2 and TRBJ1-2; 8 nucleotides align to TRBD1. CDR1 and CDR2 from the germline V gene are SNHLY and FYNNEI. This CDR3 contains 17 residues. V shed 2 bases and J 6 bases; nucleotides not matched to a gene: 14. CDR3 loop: CASSERLLDRGRHGYTF. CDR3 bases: TGTGCCAGCAGTGAACGCCTACTCGACAGGGGTAGGCATGGCTACACCTTC.